This is a list of T cell receptor beta chains from one sample in a study of cytomegalovirus exposure and HLA in healthy donors. The repertoire was sequenced with immunoSEQ multiplex PCR; TCRdb's copy has only in-frame clones and lacks some. Among 65,000 to 90,000 clones listed, approximately 90% were seen once. Input material: PBMCs. The receptors were gathered from a woman aged 18-30 years in good health and CMV-seropositive. CDR3s include the opening cysteine and the closing phenylalanine or tryptophan. The order of the fields is J gene, V gene, D gene, clone size, CDR3 protein, CDR3 DNA. D genes are given only for firm matches. Size is omitted from some rows. Given values are once, few, many or a class for expanded clones.

j_gene: TRBJ2-3; v_gene: TRBV30; d_gene: -; abundance: -; CDR3aa: CAWSVTSSTDTQYF; CDR3nt: TGTGCCTGGAGTGTGACTTCTAGCACAGATACGCAGTATTTT
j_gene: TRBJ1-1; v_gene: TRBV4-1; d_gene: -; abundance: -; CDR3aa: CASSQGPGYTEAFF; CDR3nt: TGCGCCAGCAGCCAAGGACCCGGGTACACTGAAGCTTTCTTT
j_gene: TRBJ1-2; v_gene: TRBV28; d_gene: -; abundance: -; CDR3aa: CASRVLQRSYGYTF; CDR3nt: TGTGCCAGCAGGGTTCTCCAGAGGAGCTATGGCTACACCTTC
j_gene: TRBJ1-1; v_gene: TRBV4-1; d_gene: -; abundance: once; CDR3aa: CASSQVGGATEAFF; CDR3nt: TGCGCCAGCAGCCAAGTCGGAGGGGCCACTGAAGCTTTCTTT
j_gene: TRBJ1-2; v_gene: TRBV28; d_gene: TRBD1; abundance: -; CDR3aa: CASSSHRQGVYGYTF; CDR3nt: TGTGCCAGCAGTTCCCATCGACAGGGGGTCTATGGCTACACCTTC
j_gene: TRBJ2-7; v_gene: TRBV6-5; d_gene: -; abundance: -; CDR3aa: CASSIDRSSYEQYF; CDR3nt: TGTGCCAGCAGTATCGACAGATCCTCCTACGAGCAGTACTTC
j_gene: TRBJ2-4; v_gene: TRBV10-3; d_gene: TRBD1; abundance: -; CDR3aa: CAISDPGTGLAKNIQYF; CDR3nt: TGTGCCATCAGTGACCCCGGGACAGGGCTAGCCAAAAACATTCAGTACTTC
j_gene: TRBJ2-3; v_gene: TRBV5-6; d_gene: TRBD2; abundance: once; CDR3aa: CASSSLAGGLPDTQYF; CDR3nt: TGTGCCAGCAGCTCTCTAGCGGGAGGGCTCCCCGATACGCAGTATTTT
j_gene: TRBJ2-4; v_gene: TRBV13; d_gene: TRBD1; abundance: -; CDR3aa: CASSPVPGGVNIQYF; CDR3nt: TGTGCCAGCAGCCCAGTACCAGGGGGCGTAAACATTCAGTACTTC
j_gene: TRBJ2-1; v_gene: TRBV5-4; d_gene: TRBD1; abundance: -; CDR3aa: CASSATGGRYYNEQFF; CDR3nt: TGTGCCAGCAGCGCGACAGGGGGACGGTATTACAATGAGCAGTTCTTC
j_gene: TRBJ2-7; v_gene: TRBV27; d_gene: TRBD1; abundance: -; CDR3aa: CASSGTGTGEYEQYF; CDR3nt: TGTGCCAGCAGTGGGACCGGGACAGGGGAATACGAGCAGTACTTC
j_gene: TRBJ2-3; v_gene: TRBV9; d_gene: -; abundance: -; CDR3aa: CASSVSSTDTQYF; CDR3nt: TGTGCCAGCAGCGTGTCGAGCACAGATACGCAGTATTTT
j_gene: TRBJ1-5; v_gene: TRBV30; d_gene: TRBD1; abundance: once; CDR3aa: CAWTGGSNQPQHF; CDR3nt: TGTGCCTGGACAGGGGGTAGCAATCAGCCCCAGCATTTT
j_gene: TRBJ2-1; v_gene: TRBV9; d_gene: TRBD2; abundance: -; CDR3aa: CASSALAGAYNEQFF; CDR3nt: TGTGCCAGCAGCGCGCTAGCGGGGGCGTACAATGAGCAGTTCTTC
j_gene: TRBJ1-4; v_gene: TRBV6-6; d_gene: -; abundance: -; CDR3aa: CASSYSGEEKLFF; CDR3nt: TGTGCCAGCAGTTACTCAGGGGAAGAAAAACTGTTTTTT
j_gene: TRBJ2-7; v_gene: TRBV5-1; d_gene: -; abundance: once; CDR3aa: CASSLAGLYEQYF; CDR3nt: TGCGCCAGCAGCTTGGCGGGGTTATACGAGCAGTACTTC
j_gene: TRBJ2-5; v_gene: TRBV2; d_gene: TRBD1; abundance: -; CDR3aa: CATISRGETQYF; CDR3nt: TGTGCCACGATCAGCAGGGGGGAGACCCAGTACTTC
j_gene: TRBJ2-6; v_gene: TRBV15; d_gene: -; abundance: many; CDR3aa: CATSREGGSGANVLTF; CDR3nt: TGTGCCACCAGCAGAGAAGGGGGCTCTGGGGCCAACGTCCTGACTTTC
j_gene: TRBJ1-2; v_gene: TRBV6-1; d_gene: -; abundance: -; CDR3aa: CASSSYRAPYGYTF; CDR3nt: TGTGCCAGCAGTTCCTACAGGGCGCCCTATGGCTACACCTTC
j_gene: TRBJ2-5; v_gene: TRBV5-4; d_gene: TRBD2; abundance: -; CDR3aa: CASSMARRRGASETQYF; CDR3nt: TGTGCCAGCAGCATGGCCCGGCGGCGGGGGGCATCAGAGACCCAGTACTTC
j_gene: TRBJ2-3; v_gene: TRBV4-1; d_gene: -; abundance: -; CDR3aa: CASSQDQAGTGDTQYF; CDR3nt: TGCGCCAGCAGCCAAGATCAGGCAGGGACTGGAGATACGCAGTATTTT
j_gene: TRBJ2-3; v_gene: TRBV4-3; d_gene: -; abundance: -; CDR3aa: CASSQDLGSGSKDTQYF; CDR3nt: TGCGCCAGCAGCCAAGATCTCGGTAGCGGCTCAAAAGATACGCAGTATTTT
j_gene: TRBJ2-2; v_gene: TRBV6-5; d_gene: TRBD2; abundance: -; CDR3aa: CASSSRGGYTGELFF; CDR3nt: TGTGCCAGCAGTTCACGGGGGGGCTACACCGGGGAGCTGTTTTTT
j_gene: TRBJ2-1; v_gene: TRBV5-6; d_gene: -; abundance: once; CDR3aa: CASSSEQLTGGSYNEQFF; CDR3nt: TGTGCCAGCAGCTCGGAGCAACTTACAGGCGGCTCCTACAATGAGCAGTTCTTC
j_gene: TRBJ2-7; v_gene: TRBV7-9; d_gene: -; abundance: -; CDR3aa: CASSPRQSEPYEQYF; CDR3nt: TGTGCCAGCAGCCCGCGACAGTCGGAGCCCTACGAGCAGTACTTC
j_gene: TRBJ2-3; v_gene: TRBV9; d_gene: TRBD2; abundance: -; CDR3aa: CASSVLSGGADTQYF; CDR3nt: TGTGCCAGCAGCGTTCTGTCGGGAGGAGCAGATACGCAGTATTTT
j_gene: TRBJ2-3; v_gene: TRBV28; d_gene: -; abundance: -; CDR3aa: CASLLQYF; CDR3nt: TGTGCCAGCCTCTTGCAGTATTTT
j_gene: TRBJ2-7; v_gene: TRBV5-1; d_gene: TRBD1; abundance: -; CDR3aa: CASSFDRGEYEQYF; CDR3nt: TGCGCCAGCAGCTTCGACAGGGGCGAGTACGAGCAGTACTTC
j_gene: TRBJ2-2; v_gene: TRBV27; d_gene: -; abundance: -; CDR3aa: CASSLTTGELFF; CDR3nt: TGTGCCAGCAGCCTTACCACAGGGGAGCTGTTTTTT
j_gene: TRBJ1-2; v_gene: TRBV15; d_gene: -; abundance: -; CDR3aa: CATSHPGRDYGYTF; CDR3nt: TGTGCCACCAGCCACCCCGGCAGGGACTATGGCTACACCTTC
j_gene: TRBJ2-1; v_gene: TRBV4-2; d_gene: TRBD2; abundance: -; CDR3aa: CASSQTSGRVNEQFF; CDR3nt: TGTGCCAGCAGCCAGACTAGCGGGAGAGTGAATGAGCAGTTCTTC
j_gene: TRBJ2-6; v_gene: TRBV5-1; d_gene: -; abundance: -; CDR3aa: CASMREYRANVLTF; CDR3nt: TGCGCCAGCATGCGGGAATACAGGGCCAACGTCCTGACTTTC
j_gene: TRBJ1-2; v_gene: TRBV4-1; d_gene: TRBD1; abundance: -; CDR3aa: CASSRTDRGNYGYTF; CDR3nt: TGCGCCAGCAGCCGAACAGACAGGGGCAACTATGGCTACACCTTC
j_gene: TRBJ2-7; v_gene: TRBV6-1; d_gene: TRBD1; abundance: few; CDR3aa: CASTSRQGSAEQYF; CDR3nt: TGTGCCAGCACTAGCCGACAGGGGTCGGCCGAGCAGTACTTC
j_gene: TRBJ2-1; v_gene: TRBV7-6; d_gene: -; abundance: -; CDR3aa: CASSSQPRQAYNEQFF; CDR3nt: TGTGCCAGCAGCTCGCAACCCCGACAGGCCTACAATGAGCAGTTCTTC
j_gene: TRBJ2-6; v_gene: TRBV6-5; d_gene: -; abundance: -; CDR3aa: CASSYANRAGANVLTF; CDR3nt: TGTGCCAGCAGTTATGCCAACAGGGCCGGGGCCAACGTCCTGACTTTC
j_gene: TRBJ2-1; v_gene: TRBV5-8; d_gene: TRBD2; abundance: -; CDR3aa: CASSEGLQSSYNEQFF; CDR3nt: TGTGCCAGCAGCGAGGGACTACAAAGCTCCTACAATGAGCAGTTCTTC
j_gene: TRBJ2-1; v_gene: TRBV27; d_gene: TRBD1; abundance: -; CDR3aa: CASSLSGTGGPEQFF; CDR3nt: TGTGCCAGCAGTTTATCCGGGACAGGGGGCCCGGAGCAGTTCTTC
j_gene: TRBJ2-3; v_gene: TRBV6-4; d_gene: TRBD1; abundance: few; CDR3aa: CASSDHAPGTGSDTQYF; CDR3nt: TGTGCCAGCAGTGACCACGCACCCGGGACAGGGTCAGATACGCAGTATTTT
j_gene: TRBJ2-1; v_gene: TRBV27; d_gene: TRBD2; abundance: -; CDR3aa: CASSTRTSGRILNEQFF; CDR3nt: TGTGCCAGCAGTACTAGGACTAGCGGGAGGATTTTGAATGAGCAGTTCTTC
j_gene: TRBJ2-1; v_gene: TRBV5-1; d_gene: TRBD1; abundance: -; CDR3aa: CASSLAGQETNEQFF; CDR3nt: TGCGCCAGCAGCTTGGCAGGACAGGAGACCAATGAGCAGTTCTTC
j_gene: TRBJ1-1; v_gene: TRBV30; d_gene: -; abundance: once; CDR3aa: CAWSIGQNTEAFF; CDR3nt: TGTGCCTGGAGTATCGGACAGAACACTGAAGCTTTCTTT
j_gene: TRBJ1-5; v_gene: TRBV6-1; d_gene: TRBD1; abundance: -; CDR3aa: CASSRTGVGNQPQHF; CDR3nt: TGTGCCAGCAGTCGAACAGGGGTCGGGAATCAGCCCCAGCATTTT
j_gene: TRBJ2-2; v_gene: TRBV30; d_gene: -; abundance: -; CDR3aa: CAWVPGSHFGELFF; CDR3nt: TGTGCCTGGGTCCCCGGGAGTCACTTCGGGGAGCTGTTTTTT
j_gene: TRBJ1-5; v_gene: TRBV19; d_gene: TRBD1; abundance: -; CDR3aa: CASSIPGTGRQPQHF; CDR3nt: TGTGCCAGTAGTATCCCCGGGACAGGTCGTCAGCCCCAGCATTTT
j_gene: TRBJ2-7; v_gene: TRBV4-1; d_gene: TRBD2; abundance: -; CDR3aa: CASSLISGRSPYEQYF; CDR3nt: TGCGCCAGCAGCCTTATTAGCGGGAGGTCCCCCTACGAGCAGTACTTC
j_gene: TRBJ1-1; v_gene: TRBV19; d_gene: -; abundance: once; CDR3aa: CASSIVGLTNTEAFF; CDR3nt: TGTGCCAGTAGTATCGTGGGACTGACGAACACTGAAGCTTTCTTT
j_gene: TRBJ2-7; v_gene: TRBV6-5; d_gene: -; abundance: -; CDR3aa: CASSYSGDSSYEQYF; CDR3nt: TGTGCCAGCAGTTACTCAGGCGATAGCAGCTACGAGCAGTACTTC
j_gene: TRBJ2-1; v_gene: TRBV19; d_gene: -; abundance: -; CDR3aa: CASSIARTRANEQFF; CDR3nt: TGTGCCAGTAGTATAGCTCGGACTCGGGCCAATGAGCAGTTCTTC
j_gene: TRBJ1-2; v_gene: TRBV30; d_gene: -; abundance: -; CDR3aa: CAWAPREIHGYTF; CDR3nt: TGTGCCTGGGCCCCGAGGGAAATCCATGGCTACACCTTC
j_gene: TRBJ2-1; v_gene: TRBV7-9; d_gene: TRBD2; abundance: -; CDR3aa: CASTLEERGDNEQFF; CDR3nt: TGTGCCAGCACCCTTGAGGAGCGGGGGGACAATGAGCAGTTCTTC
j_gene: TRBJ2-2; v_gene: TRBV19; d_gene: -; abundance: -; CDR3aa: CASSLYLGRNTGELFF; CDR3nt: TGTGCCAGTAGTCTCTATTTGGGCAGGAACACCGGGGAGCTGTTTTTT
j_gene: TRBJ2-1; v_gene: TRBV4-3; d_gene: TRBD1; abundance: once; CDR3aa: CASSQGGTGAYNEQFF; CDR3nt: TGCGCCAGCAGCCAGGGGGGGACAGGGGCGTACAATGAGCAGTTCTTC
j_gene: TRBJ2-2; v_gene: TRBV6-1; d_gene: -; abundance: -; CDR3aa: CASSDYSGANTGELFF; CDR3nt: TGTGCCAGCAGTGACTATTCGGGGGCGAACACCGGGGAGCTGTTTTTT
j_gene: TRBJ2-7; v_gene: TRBV6-5; d_gene: -; abundance: -; CDR3aa: CASSYRGGPYEQYF; CDR3nt: TGTGCCAGCAGTTACAGGGGAGGTCCCTACGAGCAGTACTTC
j_gene: TRBJ1-4; v_gene: TRBV30; d_gene: TRBD1; abundance: -; CDR3aa: CAWNGDSREKLFF; CDR3nt: TGTGCCTGGAACGGGGACAGTAGAGAAAAACTGTTTTTT